The 29 T cell receptor beta chains below were found in one sample sequenced in a study of sequential checkpoint blockade in melanoma. TCRdb's copy holds only in-frame clones and misses some; the assay was immunoSEQ multiplex PCR. This table holds roughly 20,000 clones, 65% to 85% found once. Treatment defined: randomized to nivolumab then ipilimumab (arm A) or the reverse (arm B). Here the sequenced sample was CD8+ T cells sorted from blood (inferred from file names), taken from a patient given nivolumab and ipilimumab in sequence. These TCRs come from a human donor with melanoma.

The rearrangement links TRBV27 to TRBJ2-5; TRBD1 matches at 7 bases. The end of the DNA aligns better with TRBJ2-7, so the J call may be wrong. Germline CDR1 is MNHEY and CDR2 is SMNVEV (reference sequence). This CDR3 is built from 14 residues. The CDR3 protein is CASSDIQGVYEQYF. Here the CDR3 DNA reads TGTGCCAGCAGTGATATCCAGGGGGTGTACGAGCAGTACTTC.

The chain combines TRBV5-6 with TRBJ2-1; D not resolved. The V end lost 0 bases, the J end lost 0 bases, and 7 bases lay between the germline ends. Germline assignment: CDR1 SGHDT and CDR2 YYEEEE. The CDR3 loop spans 15 amino acids. CDR3 protein: CASSLGQFSYNEQFF. In DNA form, the CDR3 reads TGTGCCAGCAGCTTGGGTCAGTTCTCCTACAATGAGCAGTTCTTC.

This clone has just one count. V gene TRBV13 combines with J gene TRBJ2-1; 9 bases are a match to TRBD2. Trimming took 5 bases from V and 4 from J; bases not matched to a gene: 9. Germline V gives CDR1 PRHDT, CDR2 FYEKMQ (reference sequence). There are 16 residues in the CDR3. The CDR3 protein is CASSASLAGFYNEQFF. CDR3 coding DNA: TGTGCCAGCAGCGCCTCACTAGCGGGCTTTTACAATGAGCAGTTCTTC. Full variable domain (outside the CDR3, taken from reference TRBV13 and TRBJ2-1): AAGVIQSPRHLIKEKRETATLKCYPIPRHDTVYWYQQGPGQDPQFLISFYEKMQSDKGSIPDRFSAQQFSDYHSELNMSSLELGDSALYFCASSASLAGFYNEQFFGPGTRLTVL.

This clone was seen once. The V and J genes are TRBV7-9 and TRBJ2-7; 9 nucleotides match TRBD1. CDR3 length equals 15 residues. J was trimmed by 3 bases and V by 5 bases; bases with no gene match: 8. From germline, CDR1 is SEHNR and CDR2 FQNEAQ (reference sequence). CDR3 loop: CASSSRDRVVYEQYF. The CDR3, as DNA: TGTGCCAGCAGCAGCCGGGACAGGGTTGTCTACGAGCAGTACTTC.

This chain links TRBV2 with TRBJ2-2, with 12 bases that match TRBD2. Trimming took 3 bases from V and 6 from J; bases not matched to a gene: 5. CDR1 and CDR2 from the germline V gene are SNHLY and FYNNEI. The CDR3 sequence is 16 residues long. Here the CDR3 reads CASSEASGGVAGELFF. The CDR3 nucleotides read TGTGCCAGCAGTGAGGCTAGCGGGGGGGTAGCCGGGGAGCTGTTTTTT.

This clone was seen a handful of times. The chain links TRBV6-5 to TRBJ2-7, with TRBD1 as a possible D gene (6 bases). The length of the CDR3 is 15 residues. CDR1 is MNHEY, CDR2 SVGAGI, per germline. V lost 2 bases and J 2 bases, leaving 13 bases between the germline ends. The CDR3 nucleotides are TGTGCCAGCAGTTACGGGAACAGGGATCCCTACGAGCAGTACTTC. Its translation is CASSYGNRDPYEQYF.

V usage is TRBV7-9 and J usage is TRBJ2-7; possible D gene TRBD2, 6 bases. V was clipped by 5 bases and J by 5 bases, with 16 bases between them. The CDR3 consists of 14 residues. Germline CDR1 SEHNR, CDR2 FQNEAQ (reference sequence). The CDR3 is CASSLTSREDEQYF. The CDR3 DNA follows: TGTGCCAGCAGCCTTACCAGCAGGGAGGACGAGCAGTACTTC.

This chain links TRBV9 with TRBJ2-1; perhaps TRBD2 as D (5 bases). The germline V gene has CDR1 SGDLS and CDR2 YYNGEE. Between the trimmed V and J ends, which lost 4 bases and 0 bases, there was a span of 14 bases. There are 16 residues in the CDR3. Here the CDR3 DNA reads TGTGCCAGCAGCCGACGGGGTACCGGCTCCTACAATGAGCAGTTCTTC. Translation gives CASSRRGTGSYNEQFF.

The genes are TRBV6-5 and TRBJ2-7; D perhaps matches TRBD1 (5 bases). Trimming left V 2 bases short and J 1 base short, with 9 bases between. From germline, CDR1 is MNHEY and CDR2 SVGAGI. This CDR3 contains 14 residues. The CDR3 DNA sequence: TGTGCCAGCAGTTACGTGTCAGGGTCCTACGAGCAGTACTTC. Encoded protein: CASSYVSGSYEQYF.

The chain combines TRBV28 with TRBJ2-1; 8 bases agree with TRBD2. The CDR3 length is 16 residues. Trimming took 5 bases from V and 4 from J; bases not matched to a gene: 10. The germline V gene encodes CDR1 MDHEN and CDR2 SYDVKM. Here the CDR3 reads CASSASSGWGYNEQFF. In DNA form, the CDR3 reads TGTGCCAGCAGTGCCTCTAGCGGGTGGGGTTACAATGAGCAGTTCTTC.

This chain joins TRBV9 and TRBJ2-2; 12 positions match TRBD1. There are 17 residues in the CDR3. Looked up from germline, CDR1 is SGDLS and CDR2 is YYNGEE. The V gene end was trimmed by 3 bases and the J gene end by 4 bases; junction bases not matched to a gene: 7. This CDR3 reads CASSDRDRGRGTGELFF. The CDR3 nucleotides are TGTGCCAGCAGCGACCGGGACAGGGGGCGCGGCACCGGGGAGCTGTTTTTT. Full variable domain (rest looked up from reference TRBV9 and TRBJ2-2): DSGVTQTPKHLITATGQRVTLRCSPRSGDLSVYWYQQSLDQGLQFLIQYYNGEERAKGNILERFSAQQFPDLHSELNLSSLELGDSALYFCASSDRDRGRGTGELFFGEGSRLTVL.

The J gene is TRBJ1-6, the V gene TRBV27, with 10 bases fitting TRBD1. The CDR3 is 17 amino acids. After removal of 6 bases from V and 6 bases from J, the junction contained 11 bases not matched to a gene. The germline gives CDR1 MNHEY, CDR2 SMNVEV (reference sequence). CDR3 in amino acids: CASSSPGTGAINSPLHF. CDR3 DNA sequence: TGTGCCAGCAGCTCTCCCGGGACAGGGGCCATTAATTCACCCCTCCACTTT.

J is TRBJ2-7 and V is TRBV7-9; 10 bases match TRBD1. The CDR3 totals 15 residues. The J segment lost 5 bases and the V segment lost 6 bases, leaving 10 bases of the junction unmatched. CDR1 is SEHNR and CDR2 is FQNEAQ in the germline V gene (reference sequence). The CDR3 here is CASSQSRDRGNEQYF. The CDR3 coding sequence is TGTGCCAGCAGTCAGAGCCGGGACAGGGGCAACGAGCAGTACTTC.

The CDR3 is CASSPSRGTEAFF. CDR3 coding DNA: TGTGCCAGCTCACCCAGCAGGGGGACTGAAGCTTTCTTT. The genes are TRBV18 and TRBJ1-1; 7 bases fit TRBD1. This CDR3 spans 13 amino acids. Per germline, CDR1 KGHSH and CDR2 LQKENI. J gave up 5 bases and V 3 bases, and 3 bases lay outside the gene matches.

The CDR3 spells CATAGQGFVEQFF. The CDR3 DNA sequence: TGTGCCACCGCGGGACAGGGGTTCGTGGAGCAGTTCTTC. The rearrangement links TRBV15 to TRBJ2-1; 10 bases align to TRBD1. This CDR3 has 13 amino acids. In germline, CDR1 is LNHNV, CDR2 YYDKDF (reference sequence). Trimming cost V 8 bases and J 10 bases; bases outside gene matches: 8.

CDR3 amino acids: CASSPKQGSEAFF. The CDR3 nucleotides are TGTGCCAGCAGCCCTAAGCAGGGAAGTGAAGCTTTCTTT. The rearrangement links TRBV7-9 to TRBJ1-1, with D possibly matching TRBD1 (5 bases). V was pared by 5 bases and J by 7 bases, with 14 bases between. The CDR3 contains 13 residues. Germline CDR1 is SEHNR and CDR2 is FQNEAQ (reference sequence). Supplemented by reference TRBV7-9 and TRBJ1-1, the full variable domain reads DTGVSQNPRHKITKRGQNVTFRCDPISEHNRLYWYRQTLGQGPEFLTYFQNEAQLEKSRLLSDRFSAERPKGSFSTLEIQRTEQGDSAMYLCASSPKQGSEAFFGQGTRLTVV.

The chain joins TRBV14 to TRBJ2-7; possible D gene TRBD1, 5 bases. Germline assignment: CDR1 SGHDN and CDR2 FVKESK. V gave up 2 bases and J gave up 1 base, with 9 bases separating them. This CDR3 is built from 14 residues. CDR3 nucleotides: TGTGCCAGCAGCCAAAGGGGCCGGTCCTACGAGCAGTACTTC. Protein sequence: CASSQRGRSYEQYF.

This chain joins TRBV29-1 and TRBJ2-1; 13 bases align to TRBD2. CDR1 and CDR2 from the germline V gene are SQVTM and ANQGSEA. The CDR3 has 14 residues. V lost 4 bases to trimming and J lost 7 bases; unmatched junction nucleotides: 4. The CDR3 DNA sequence: TGCAGCGTTGGGGGGACTAGCGGGAAAAATGAGCAGTTCTTC. This codes for CSVGGTSGKNEQFF.

V and J are TRBV28 and TRBJ2-7; a weak D match, TRBD2 (6 bases). Looked up from germline, CDR1 is MDHEN and CDR2 is SYDVKM. Trimming cost V 8 bases and J 3 bases, with 17 bases left between them. This CDR3 has 14 residues. The CDR3 loop reads CASGASGQFYEQYF. The CDR3 DNA sequence: TGTGCCAGCGGGGCGAGCGGGCAGTTCTACGAGCAGTACTTC. The full variable domain, with the rest looked up from reference TRBV28 and TRBJ2-7, is DVKVTQSSRYLVKRTGEKVFLECVQDMDHENMFWYRQDPGLGLRLIYFSYDVKMKEKGDIPEGYSVSREKKERFSLILESASTNQTSMYLCASGASGQFYEQYFGPGTRLTVT.

This clone appeared a single time. The chain carries TRBV5-1 and TRBJ2-7, with 7 bases that match TRBD1. V shed 2 bases, J shed 3 bases, and the junction held 2 bases outside the gene matches. The CDR3 loop spans 13 amino acids. Germline V lookup: CDR1 SGHRS, CDR2 YFSETQ. CDR3 sequence reads: CASSFTGVYEQYF. The CDR3 nucleotides are TGCGCCAGCAGCTTTACAGGGGTCTACGAGCAGTACTTC.

The table lists this clone with a count of one. This chain connects TRBV5-6 to TRBJ2-5; 7 nucleotides agree with TRBD2. The last part of the DNA fits TRBJ2-7 better; the J call may be wrong. The V gene's germline CDR1 is SGHDT and CDR2 YYEEEE. This CDR3 contains 13 residues. CDR3 DNA: TGTGCCAGCAGCTTAGCGGGGATAAACGAGCAGTACTTC. Its translation: CASSLAGINEQYF.

Written as DNA, the CDR3 is TGTGCCACCAGCAGAGATCGGGGAGGTTCCACCTACGAGCAGTACTTC. Translated: CATSRDRGGSTYEQYF. The rearrangement joins TRBV15 to TRBJ2-7, with a tentative D call TRBD2 (6 bases). CDR1 is LNHNV, CDR2 YYDKDF, per germline (reference sequence). The CDR3 length is 16 residues. Trimming left V 0 bases short and J 2 bases short, with 14 bases between. Filled out from reference TRBV15 and TRBJ2-7, the complete variable domain reads DAMVIQNPRYQVTQFGKPVTLSCSQTLNHNVMYWYQQKSSQAPKLLFHYYDKDFNNEADTPDNFQSRRPNTSFCFLDIRSPGLGDTAMYLCATSRDRGGSTYEQYFGPGTRLTVT.

This chain uses TRBV5-1 with TRBJ2-7, with 9 bases lining up with TRBD1. V shed 4 bases, J shed 0 bases, and the junction held 5 bases outside the gene matches. The CDR3 is made up of 15 amino acids. Germline CDR1 is SGHRS and CDR2 is YFSETQ. CDR3 in amino acids: CASSPRDRDSYEQYF. For the CDR3, the DNA is TGCGCCAGCAGCCCCCGGGACAGGGACTCCTACGAGCAGTACTTC. Using reference TRBV5-1 and TRBJ2-7 for the parts outside the CDR3, the full variable domain is KAGVTQTPRYLIKTRGQQVTLSCSPISGHRSVSWYQQTPGQGLQFLFEYFSETQRNKGNFPGRFSGRQFSNSRSEMNVSTLELGDSALYLCASSPRDRDSYEQYFGPGTRLTVT.

The J gene is TRBJ1-2, the V gene TRBV2; D is possibly TRBD1 (5 bases). CDR1 is SNHLY and CDR2 is FYNNEI in the germline V gene. V gave up 6 bases and J gave up 6 bases, with 17 bases separating them. The CDR3 has 14 amino acids. The CDR3 loop is CASSATGGWDGYTF. The CDR3, as DNA: TGTGCCAGCAGCGCGACGGGGGGGTGGGATGGCTACACCTTC.

The chain is built from TRBV30 and TRBJ2-1; the match to TRBD2 covers 12 bases. V shed 3 bases and J 5 bases; nucleotides not matched to a gene: 5. The CDR3 is 15 amino acids. Germline loops: CDR1 GTSNPN, CDR2 SVGIG (reference sequence). CDR3 protein: CAWSMASGRDNEQFF. The CDR3 bases are TGTGCCTGGAGCATGGCTAGCGGGAGGGACAATGAGCAGTTCTTC.

In nucleotides, the CDR3 is TGTGCCAGCAGCTCGACTAGCGGGGTGCATGAGCAGTTCTTC. It specifies CASSSTSGVHEQFF. The V and J genes are TRBV7-9 and TRBJ2-1; 11 nucleotides align to TRBD2. This CDR3 is built from 14 residues. The junction had 4 bases not matched to a gene; V was cut back by 4 bases and J by 8 bases. Germline V gene data show CDR1 as SEHNR and CDR2 as FQNEAQ (reference sequence).

This rearrangement joins TRBV19 to TRBJ2-5; 8 positions agree with TRBD2. V gave up 1 base and J gave up 5 bases; unmatched junction bases: 9. The CDR3 consists of 16 residues. Looked up from germline, CDR1 is LNHDA and CDR2 is SQIVND (reference sequence). CDR3 region: CASSIVGGRRSETQYF. As DNA, the CDR3 is TGTGCCAGTAGTATAGTTGGCGGGAGGAGGTCGGAGACCCAGTACTTC. The full variable domain, in which reference TRBV19 and TRBJ2-5 provide the parts outside the CDR3, is DGGITQSPKYLFRKEGQNVTLSCEQNLNHDAMYWYRQDPGQGLRLIYYSQIVNDFQKGDIAEGYSVSREKKESFPLTVTSAQKNPTAFYLCASSIVGGRRSETQYFGPGTRLLVL.

The chain carries TRBV7-6 and TRBJ2-7; 8 positions match TRBD1. CDR1 is SGHVS and CDR2 is FNYEAQ in the germline V gene. The ends lost 5 bases at V and 0 bases at J; junction bases unmatched: 6. This CDR3 is 15 amino acids long. The DNA of the CDR3 is TGTGCCAGCAGCACCGGACAGGGAAGCTCCTACGAGCAGTACTTC. This encodes CASSTGQGSSYEQYF. The full variable domain, with the rest looked up from reference TRBV7-6 and TRBJ2-7, is GAGVSQSPRYKVTKRGQDVALRCDPISGHVSLYWYRQALGQGPEFLTYFNYEAQQDKSGLPNDRFSAERPEGSISTLTIQRTEQRDSAMYRCASSTGQGSSYEQYFGPGTRLTVT.

This clone was picked up one time. The V and J genes are TRBV28 and TRBJ1-2, with 7 nucleotides matching TRBD1. V shed 5 bases and J 8 bases; nucleotides not matched to a gene: 14. The CDR3 length is 15 residues. Germline V gene data show CDR1 as MDHEN and CDR2 as SYDVKM. The CDR3 reads CASSPPGVRGRGYTF. CDR3 in DNA: TGTGCCAGCAGTCCCCCGGGGGTTAGGGGGCGCGGCTACACCTTC.